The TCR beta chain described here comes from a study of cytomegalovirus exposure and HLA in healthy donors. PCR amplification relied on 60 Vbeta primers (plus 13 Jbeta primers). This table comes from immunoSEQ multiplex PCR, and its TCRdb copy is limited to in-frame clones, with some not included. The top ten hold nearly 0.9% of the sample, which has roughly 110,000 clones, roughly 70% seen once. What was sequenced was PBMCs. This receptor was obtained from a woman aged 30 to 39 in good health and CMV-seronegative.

CDR3: CASSLETANQPQHF. In nucleotides, the CDR3 is TGTGCCAGCAGCTTAGAGACAGCGAATCAGCCCCAGCATTTT. The chain links TRBV7-9 to TRBJ1-5; weak D call: TRBD1 (5 bases). V was shortened by 1 base and J by 4 bases, with 8 bases between the two germline ends. The CDR3 spans 14 residues. The germline V gene has CDR1 SEHNR and CDR2 FQNEAQ (reference sequence).